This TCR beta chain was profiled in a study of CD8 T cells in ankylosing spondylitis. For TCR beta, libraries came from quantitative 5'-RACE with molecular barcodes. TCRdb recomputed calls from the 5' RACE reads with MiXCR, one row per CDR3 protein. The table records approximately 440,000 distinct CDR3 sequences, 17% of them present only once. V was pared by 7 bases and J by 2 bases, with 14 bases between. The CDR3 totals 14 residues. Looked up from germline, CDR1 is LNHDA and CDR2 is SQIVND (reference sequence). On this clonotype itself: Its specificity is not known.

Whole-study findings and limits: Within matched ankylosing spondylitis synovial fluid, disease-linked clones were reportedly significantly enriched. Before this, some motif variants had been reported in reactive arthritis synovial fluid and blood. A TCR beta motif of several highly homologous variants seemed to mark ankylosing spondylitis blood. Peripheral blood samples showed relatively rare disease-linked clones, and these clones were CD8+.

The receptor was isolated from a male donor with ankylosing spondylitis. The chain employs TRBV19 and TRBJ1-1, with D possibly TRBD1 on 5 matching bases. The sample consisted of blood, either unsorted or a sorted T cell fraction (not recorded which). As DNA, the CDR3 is TGTGCCAGTACCGCGGGGCGTCCAAACACTGAAGCTTTCTTT. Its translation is CASTAGRPNTEAFF.